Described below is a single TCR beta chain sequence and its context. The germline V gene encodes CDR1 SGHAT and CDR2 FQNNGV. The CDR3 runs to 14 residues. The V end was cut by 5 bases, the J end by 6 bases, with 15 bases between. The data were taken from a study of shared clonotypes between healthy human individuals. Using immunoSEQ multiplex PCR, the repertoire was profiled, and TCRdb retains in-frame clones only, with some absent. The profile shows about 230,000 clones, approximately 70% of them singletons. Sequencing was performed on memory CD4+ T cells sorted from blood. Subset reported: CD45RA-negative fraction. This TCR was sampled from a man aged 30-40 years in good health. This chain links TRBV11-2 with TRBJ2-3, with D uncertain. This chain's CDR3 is CASSQHAHGDTQYF. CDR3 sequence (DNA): TGTGCCAGCAGCCAACACGCACACGGGGATACGCAGTATTTT.